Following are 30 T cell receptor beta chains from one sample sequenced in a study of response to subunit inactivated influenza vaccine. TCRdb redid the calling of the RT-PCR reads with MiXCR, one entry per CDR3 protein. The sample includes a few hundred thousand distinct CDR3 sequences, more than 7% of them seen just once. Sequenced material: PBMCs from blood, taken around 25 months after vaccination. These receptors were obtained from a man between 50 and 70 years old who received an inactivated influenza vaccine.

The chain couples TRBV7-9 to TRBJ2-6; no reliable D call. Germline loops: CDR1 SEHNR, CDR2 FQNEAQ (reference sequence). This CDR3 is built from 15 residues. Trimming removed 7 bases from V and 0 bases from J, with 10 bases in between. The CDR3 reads CASTWVRSGANVLTF. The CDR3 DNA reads TGTGCCAGCACTTGGGTCCGCTCTGGGGCCAACGTCCTGACTTTC.

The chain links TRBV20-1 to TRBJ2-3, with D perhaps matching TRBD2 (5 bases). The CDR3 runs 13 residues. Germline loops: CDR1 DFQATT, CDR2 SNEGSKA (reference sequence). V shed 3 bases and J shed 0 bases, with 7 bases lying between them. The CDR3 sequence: CSARAGSTDTQYF. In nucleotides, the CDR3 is TGCAGTGCTAGGGCGGGCAGCACAGATACGCAGTATTTT.

Written as DNA, the CDR3 is TGTGCCAGTAGTATAAGTATATCCACAGATACGCAGTATTTT. It encodes CASSISISTDTQYF. This chain connects TRBV19 to TRBJ2-3; D is unresolved. Trimming shortened V by 2 bases and J by 2 bases, and 8 bases separated the two germline ends. Per the germline V gene, CDR1 is LNHDA and CDR2 is SQIVND (reference sequence). This CDR3 contains 14 residues.

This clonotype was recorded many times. The CDR3 coding sequence is TGTGCCAGCAGCCCCCTCGGAGGGGGAGGGACTGAAGCTTTCTTT. Translating gives CASSPLGGGGTEAFF. The gene calls are TRBV7-2 and TRBJ1-1, with D perhaps matching TRBD1 (6 bases). The germline V gene encodes CDR1 SGHTA and CDR2 FQGNSA. The CDR3 is made up of 15 amino acids. V was pared by 5 bases and J by 5 bases, with 18 bases between. The full variable domain, in which reference TRBV7-2 and TRBJ1-1 provide the parts outside the CDR3, is GAGVSQSPSNKVTEKGKDVELRCDPISGHTALYWYRQSLGQGLEFLIYFQGNSAPDKSGLPSDRFSAERTGGSVSTLTIQRTQQEDSAVYLCASSPLGGGGTEAFFGQGTRLTVV.

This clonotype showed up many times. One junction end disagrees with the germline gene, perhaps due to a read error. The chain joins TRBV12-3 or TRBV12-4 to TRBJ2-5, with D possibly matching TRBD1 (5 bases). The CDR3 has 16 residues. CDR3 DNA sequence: TGTGCCAGCAGCTTAGAGGCCAGGGCTAACCAAGAGACCCAGTACTTC. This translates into CASSLEARANQETQYF.

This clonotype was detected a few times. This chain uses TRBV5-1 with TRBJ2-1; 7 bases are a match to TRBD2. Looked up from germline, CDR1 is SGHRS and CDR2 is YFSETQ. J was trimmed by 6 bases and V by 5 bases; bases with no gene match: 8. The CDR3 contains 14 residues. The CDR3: CASRIGGTTNEQFF. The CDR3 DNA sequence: TGCGCCAGCAGAATCGGAGGGACTACCAATGAGCAGTTCTTC. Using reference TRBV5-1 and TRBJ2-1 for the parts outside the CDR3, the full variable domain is KAGVTQTPRYLIKTRGQQVTLSCSPISGHRSVSWYQQTPGQGLQFLFEYFSETQRNKGNFPGRFSGRQFSNSRSEMNVSTLELGDSALYLCASRIGGTTNEQFFGPGTRLTVL.

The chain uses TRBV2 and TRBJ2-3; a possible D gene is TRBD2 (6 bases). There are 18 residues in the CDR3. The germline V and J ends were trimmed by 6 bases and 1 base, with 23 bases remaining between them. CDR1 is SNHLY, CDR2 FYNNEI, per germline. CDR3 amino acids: CASSASLTSLLRTDTQYF. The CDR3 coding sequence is TGTGCCAGCAGCGCATCACTTACTAGCCTTCTCCGCACAGATACGCAGTATTTT. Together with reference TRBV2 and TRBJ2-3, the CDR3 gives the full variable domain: EPEVTQTPSHQVTQMGQEVILRCVPISNHLYFYWYRQILGQKVEFLVSFYNNEISEKSEIFDDQFSVERPDGSNFTLKIRSTKLEDSAMYFCASSASLTSLLRTDTQYFGPGTRLTVL.

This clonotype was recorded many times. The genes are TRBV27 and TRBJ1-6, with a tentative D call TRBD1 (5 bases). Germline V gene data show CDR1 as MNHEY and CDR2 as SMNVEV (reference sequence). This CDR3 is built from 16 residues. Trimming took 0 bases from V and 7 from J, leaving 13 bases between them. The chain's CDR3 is CASSLSQGFTNSPLHF. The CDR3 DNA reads TGTGCCAGCAGTTTATCCCAGGGATTTACAAATTCACCCCTCCACTTT.

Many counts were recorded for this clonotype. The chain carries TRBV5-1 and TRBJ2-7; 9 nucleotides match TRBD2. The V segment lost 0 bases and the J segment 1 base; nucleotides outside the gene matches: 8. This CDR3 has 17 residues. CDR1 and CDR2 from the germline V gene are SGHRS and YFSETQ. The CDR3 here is CASSLGSGSTFSYEQYF. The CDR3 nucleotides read TGCGCCAGCAGCTTGGGTAGCGGGAGTACTTTTTCCTACGAGCAGTACTTC.

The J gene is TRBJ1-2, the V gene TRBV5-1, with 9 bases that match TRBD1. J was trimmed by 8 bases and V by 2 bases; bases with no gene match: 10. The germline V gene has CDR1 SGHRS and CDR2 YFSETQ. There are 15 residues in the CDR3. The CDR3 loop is CASSLTGTGSGGYTF. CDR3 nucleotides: TGCGCCAGCAGCTTAACCGGGACAGGGTCGGGCGGCTACACCTTC.

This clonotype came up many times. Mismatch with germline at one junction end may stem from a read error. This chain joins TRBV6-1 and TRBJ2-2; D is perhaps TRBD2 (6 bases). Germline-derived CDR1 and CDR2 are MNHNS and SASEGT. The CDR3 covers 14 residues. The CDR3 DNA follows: TGTGCCAGCAGGGAAGGGAGGAGCCCCGGGGAGCTGTTTTTT. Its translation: CASREGRSPGELFF.

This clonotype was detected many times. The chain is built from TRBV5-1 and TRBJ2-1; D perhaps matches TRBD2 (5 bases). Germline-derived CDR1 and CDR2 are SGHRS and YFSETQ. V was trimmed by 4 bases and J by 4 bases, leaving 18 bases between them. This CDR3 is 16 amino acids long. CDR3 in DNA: TGCGCCAGCAGCACCGGACTGAGCGGATTATACAATGAGCAGTTCTTC. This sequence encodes CASSTGLSGLYNEQFF.

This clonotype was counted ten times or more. CDR3 sequence (DNA): TGTGCCAGCAGCCAAGGGGGATCATCTGGAAACACCATATATTTT. Its protein is CASSQGGSSGNTIYF. The V call is TRBV3-1, the J call TRBJ1-3, with D unclear. The V gene's germline CDR1 is LGHDT and CDR2 YNNKEL (reference sequence). Trimming left V 1 base short and J 1 base short, with 8 bases between. This CDR3 has 15 amino acids.

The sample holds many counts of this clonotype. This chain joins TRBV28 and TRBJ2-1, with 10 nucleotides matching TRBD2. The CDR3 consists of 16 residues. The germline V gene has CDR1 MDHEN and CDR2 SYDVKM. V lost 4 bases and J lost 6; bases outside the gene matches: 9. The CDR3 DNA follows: TGTGCCAGCAGTTCAAAATTAGCGGGGGGTTCCAATGAGCAGTTCTTC. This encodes CASSSKLAGGSNEQFF. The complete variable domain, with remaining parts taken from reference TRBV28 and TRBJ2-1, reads DVKVTQSSRYLVKRTGEKVFLECVQDMDHENMFWYRQDPGLGLRLIYFSYDVKMKEKGDIPEGYSVSREKKERFSLILESASTNQTSMYLCASSSKLAGGSNEQFFGPGTRLTVL.

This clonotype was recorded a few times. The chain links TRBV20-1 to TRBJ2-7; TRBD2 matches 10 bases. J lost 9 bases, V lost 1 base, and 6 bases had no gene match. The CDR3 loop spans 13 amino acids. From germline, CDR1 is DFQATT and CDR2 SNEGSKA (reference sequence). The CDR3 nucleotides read TGCAGTGCTAGAGTTGGGCTAGCGGGGGCGCAGTACTTC. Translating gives CSARVGLAGAQYF.

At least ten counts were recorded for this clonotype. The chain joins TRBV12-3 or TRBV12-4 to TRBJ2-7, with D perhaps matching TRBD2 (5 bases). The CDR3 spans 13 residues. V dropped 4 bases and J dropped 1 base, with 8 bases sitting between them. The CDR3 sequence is CASSSGFSYEQYF. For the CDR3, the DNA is TGTGCCAGCAGTTCGGGGTTTTCCTACGAGCAGTACTTC.

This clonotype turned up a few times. CDR3 loop: CSALSNYEQYF. The CDR3 bases are TGCAGCGCCCTTTCGAACTACGAGCAGTACTTC. This rearrangement joins TRBV29-1 to TRBJ2-7; no clear D. V lost 7 bases to trimming and J lost 3 bases, with 10 bases between them. This CDR3 is built from 11 residues. Germline V gene sequence: CDR1 SQVTM, CDR2 ANQGSEA.

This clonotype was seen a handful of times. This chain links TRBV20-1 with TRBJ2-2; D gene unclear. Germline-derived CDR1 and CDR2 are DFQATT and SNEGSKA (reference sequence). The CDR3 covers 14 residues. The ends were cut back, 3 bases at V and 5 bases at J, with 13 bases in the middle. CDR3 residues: CSARDGPPTGELFF. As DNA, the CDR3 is TGCAGTGCTAGGGATGGACCTCCGACCGGGGAGCTGTTTTTT.

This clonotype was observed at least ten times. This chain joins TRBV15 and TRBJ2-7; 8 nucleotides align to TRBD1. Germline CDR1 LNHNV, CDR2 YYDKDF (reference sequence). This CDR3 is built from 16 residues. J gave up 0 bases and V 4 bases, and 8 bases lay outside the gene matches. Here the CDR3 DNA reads TGTGCCACCAGCAAAATAGGACAGGGATCCTCCTACGAGCAGTACTTC. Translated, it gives CATSKIGQGSSYEQYF.

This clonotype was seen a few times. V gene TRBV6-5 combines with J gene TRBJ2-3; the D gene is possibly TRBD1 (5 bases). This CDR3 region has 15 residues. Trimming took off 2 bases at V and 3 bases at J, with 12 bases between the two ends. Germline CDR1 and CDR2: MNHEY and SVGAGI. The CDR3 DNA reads TGTGCCAGCAGTTACCTAGGGGTCAGGACAGATACGCAGTATTTT. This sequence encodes CASSYLGVRTDTQYF.

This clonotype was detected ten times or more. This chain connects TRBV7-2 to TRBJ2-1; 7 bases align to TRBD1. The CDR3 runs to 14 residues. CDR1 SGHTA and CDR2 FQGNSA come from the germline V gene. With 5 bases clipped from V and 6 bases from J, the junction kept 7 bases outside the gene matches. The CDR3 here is CASSHLRDSNEQFF. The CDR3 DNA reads TGTGCCAGCAGCCACTTAAGGGACAGCAATGAGCAGTTCTTC.

The CDR3 DNA reads TGCGCCAGCAGCTCAACGACAGGTTGGCAGTACTTC. It codes for CASSSTTGWQYF. The rearrangement uses TRBV4-3 and TRBJ2-7; TRBD1 might be the D (6 bases). Germline loops: CDR1 LGHNA, CDR2 YSLEER. Deletions cut 5 bases from V and 9 bases from J, with 14 bases between. This CDR3 spans 12 amino acids.

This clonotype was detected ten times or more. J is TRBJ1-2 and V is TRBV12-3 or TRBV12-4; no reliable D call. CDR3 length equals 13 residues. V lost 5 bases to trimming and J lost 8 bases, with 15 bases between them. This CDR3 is CASSVDGRLGYTF. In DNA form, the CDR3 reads TGTGCCAGCAGTGTGGACGGGCGGCTAGGCTACACCTTC.

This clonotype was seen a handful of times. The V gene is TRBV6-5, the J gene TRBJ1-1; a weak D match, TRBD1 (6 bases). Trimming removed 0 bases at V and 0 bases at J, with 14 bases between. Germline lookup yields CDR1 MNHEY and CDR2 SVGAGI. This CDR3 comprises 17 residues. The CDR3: CASSYSSRGPMNTEAFF. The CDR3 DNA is TGTGCCAGCAGTTACTCTTCCAGGGGCCCAATGAACACTGAAGCTTTCTTT.

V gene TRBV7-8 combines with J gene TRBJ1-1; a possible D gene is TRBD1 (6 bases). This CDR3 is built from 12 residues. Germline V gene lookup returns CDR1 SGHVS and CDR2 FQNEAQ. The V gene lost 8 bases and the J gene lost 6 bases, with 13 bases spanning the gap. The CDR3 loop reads CASSEGGPEAFF. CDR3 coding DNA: TGTGCCAGCTCGGAGGGGGGGCCTGAAGCTTTCTTT. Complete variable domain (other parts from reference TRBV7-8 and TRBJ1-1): GAGVSQSPRYKVAKRGQDVALRCDPISGHVSLFWYQQALGQGPEFLTYFQNEAQLDKSGLPSDRFFAERPEGSVSTLKIQRTQQEDSAVYLCASSEGGPEAFFGQGTRLTVV.

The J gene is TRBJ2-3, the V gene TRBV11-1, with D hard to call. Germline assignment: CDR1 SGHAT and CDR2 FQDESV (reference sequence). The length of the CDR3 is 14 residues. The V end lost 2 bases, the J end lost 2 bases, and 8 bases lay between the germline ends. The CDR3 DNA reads TGTGCCAGCAGCTTATCCACGGTCACAGATACGCAGTATTTT. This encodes CASSLSTVTDTQYF.

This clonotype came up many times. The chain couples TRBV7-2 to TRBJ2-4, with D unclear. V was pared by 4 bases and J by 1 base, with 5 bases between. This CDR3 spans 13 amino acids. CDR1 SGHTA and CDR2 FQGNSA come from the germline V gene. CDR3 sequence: CASSSMAKNIQYF. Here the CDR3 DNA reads TGTGCCAGCAGCTCCATGGCCAAAAACATTCAGTACTTC.

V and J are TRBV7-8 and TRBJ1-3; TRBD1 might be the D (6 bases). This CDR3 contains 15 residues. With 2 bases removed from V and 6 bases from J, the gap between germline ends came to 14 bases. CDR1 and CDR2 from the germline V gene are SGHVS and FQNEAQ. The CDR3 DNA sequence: TGTGCCAGCAGCTTACAACAGGGACCGGTAAACACCATATATTTT. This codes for CASSLQQGPVNTIYF.

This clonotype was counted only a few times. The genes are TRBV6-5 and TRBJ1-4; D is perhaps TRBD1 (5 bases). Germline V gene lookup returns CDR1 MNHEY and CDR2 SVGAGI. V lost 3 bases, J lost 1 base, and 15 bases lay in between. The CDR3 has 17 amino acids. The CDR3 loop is CASSYSPRGGTNEKLFF. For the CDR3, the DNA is TGTGCCAGCAGTTATTCCCCCCGGGGGGGAACTAATGAAAAACTGTTTTTT.

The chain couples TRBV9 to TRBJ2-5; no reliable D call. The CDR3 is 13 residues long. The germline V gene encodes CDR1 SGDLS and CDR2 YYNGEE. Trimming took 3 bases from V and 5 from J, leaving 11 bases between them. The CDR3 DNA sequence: TGTGCCAGCAGCGCCAGGCCCGGGGAGACCCAGTACTTC. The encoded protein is CASSARPGETQYF. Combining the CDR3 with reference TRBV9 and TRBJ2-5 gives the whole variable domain DSGVTQTPKHLITATGQRVTLRCSPRSGDLSVYWYQQSLDQGLQFLIQYYNGEERAKGNILERFSAQQFPDLHSELNLSSLELGDSALYFCASSARPGETQYFGPGTRLLVL.